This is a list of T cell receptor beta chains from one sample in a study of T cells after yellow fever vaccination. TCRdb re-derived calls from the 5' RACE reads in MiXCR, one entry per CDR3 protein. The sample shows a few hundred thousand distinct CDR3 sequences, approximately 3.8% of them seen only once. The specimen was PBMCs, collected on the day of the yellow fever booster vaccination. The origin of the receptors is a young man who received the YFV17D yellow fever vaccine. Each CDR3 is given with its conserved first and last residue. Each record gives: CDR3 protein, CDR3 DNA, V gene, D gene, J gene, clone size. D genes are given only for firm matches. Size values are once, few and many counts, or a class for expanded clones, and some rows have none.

CDR3aa: CASTPPGAEETQYF
CDR3nt: TGCGCCAGCACCCCCCCGGGGGCGGAAGAGACCCAGTACTTC
v_gene: TRBV5-1
d_gene: NA
j_gene: TRBJ2-5
abundance: many

CDR3aa: CASRHDRSTYGYTF
CDR3nt: TGTGCCAGCAGACATGACAGGAGCACCTATGGCTACACCTTC
v_gene: TRBV12-3/TRBV12-4
d_gene: NA
j_gene: TRBJ1-2
abundance: once

CDR3aa: CASSQQAGNTIYF
CDR3nt: TGTGCCAGCAGTCAACAGGCTGGAAACACCATATATTTT
v_gene: TRBV6-5
d_gene: NA
j_gene: TRBJ1-3
abundance: NA

CDR3aa: CASSQAAGLLQTYEQYF
CDR3nt: TGCGCCAGCAGCCAGGCCGCCGGACTATTACAAACCTACGAGCAGTACTTC
v_gene: TRBV4-1
d_gene: NA
j_gene: TRBJ2-7
abundance: few

CDR3aa: CSARDMGQGIAGELFF
CDR3nt: TGCAGTGCTAGAGATATGGGACAGGGGATAGCCGGGGAGCTGTTTTTT
v_gene: TRBV20-1
d_gene: TRBD1
j_gene: TRBJ2-2
abundance: NA

CDR3aa: CASSRQGATETQYF
CDR3nt: TGTGCCAGCAGCCGGCAGGGGGCCACCGAGACCCAGTACTTC
v_gene: TRBV5-4
d_gene: TRBD1
j_gene: TRBJ2-5
abundance: NA

CDR3aa: CASSPTGATNEKLFF
CDR3nt: TGTGCCAGCAGCCCTACGGGGGCAACTAATGAAAAACTGTTTTTT
v_gene: TRBV7-2
d_gene: NA
j_gene: TRBJ1-4
abundance: many

CDR3aa: CASSYSYRVTYNEQFF
CDR3nt: TGTGCCAGCAGTTACTCGTACCGGGTTACCTACAATGAGCAGTTCTTC
v_gene: TRBV6-5
d_gene: NA
j_gene: TRBJ2-1
abundance: many

CDR3aa: CAIDEGLGTEAFF
CDR3nt: TGTGCCATCGACGAGGGGTTAGGAACTGAAGCTTTCTTT
v_gene: TRBV10-3
d_gene: NA
j_gene: TRBJ1-1
abundance: many

CDR3aa: CASSPPGRTTDTQYF
CDR3nt: TGTGCCAGCTCACCACCCGGGCGGACCACAGATACGCAGTATTTT
v_gene: TRBV18
d_gene: NA
j_gene: TRBJ2-3
abundance: many

CDR3aa: CAWSVKLNIQYF
CDR3nt: TGTGCCTGGAGTGTGAAGCTGAACATTCAGTACTTC
v_gene: TRBV30
d_gene: NA
j_gene: TRBJ2-4
abundance: few

CDR3aa: CSARDLDTEAFF
CDR3nt: TGCAGTGCTAGAGATTTGGACACTGAAGCTTTCTTT
v_gene: TRBV20-1
d_gene: NA
j_gene: TRBJ1-1
abundance: NA

CDR3aa: CASSLTGGANTGELFF
CDR3nt: TGCGCCAGCAGCTTAACAGGGGGCGCGAACACCGGGGAGCTGTTTTTT
v_gene: TRBV5-1
d_gene: TRBD1
j_gene: TRBJ2-2
abundance: many

CDR3aa: CASSPQHSTDTQYF
CDR3nt: TGTGCCAGCTCACCACAACATAGCACAGATACGCAGTATTTT
v_gene: TRBV18
d_gene: NA
j_gene: TRBJ2-3
abundance: many

CDR3aa: CASSLTSSGANVLTF
CDR3nt: TGCGCCAGCAGCTTGACTAGCTCTGGGGCCAACGTCCTGACTTTC
v_gene: TRBV5-1
d_gene: NA
j_gene: TRBJ2-6
abundance: few

CDR3aa: CASSAGLSPLHF
CDR3nt: TGTGCCAGCAGCGCGGGTCTTTCACCCCTCCACTTT
v_gene: TRBV11-2
d_gene: NA
j_gene: TRBJ1-6
abundance: NA

CDR3aa: CASSLVGTDYGYTF
CDR3nt: TGTGCCAGCAGCTTAGTCGGCACCGACTATGGCTACACCTTC
v_gene: TRBV7-9
d_gene: NA
j_gene: TRBJ1-2
abundance: many

CDR3aa: CASSFGPAEAFF
CDR3nt: TGTGCCAGCAGTTTTGGCCCCGCGGAAGCTTTCTTT
v_gene: TRBV12-3/TRBV12-4
d_gene: NA
j_gene: TRBJ1-1
abundance: few

CDR3aa: CASSYAAGGLGETQYF
CDR3nt: TGTGCCAGCAGTTACGCGGCGGGGGGGCTCGGAGAGACCCAGTACTTC
v_gene: TRBV6-6
d_gene: TRBD2
j_gene: TRBJ2-5
abundance: few

CDR3aa: CASSPPLSGAAETQYF
CDR3nt: TGTGCCAGCTCACCACCGTTAAGTGGGGCCGCGGAGACCCAGTACTTC
v_gene: TRBV18
d_gene: NA
j_gene: TRBJ2-5
abundance: many

CDR3aa: CASSKQGPGANVLTF
CDR3nt: TGTGCCAGCTCAAAACAGGGGCCTGGGGCCAACGTCCTGACTTTC
v_gene: TRBV18
d_gene: TRBD1
j_gene: TRBJ2-6
abundance: few

CDR3aa: CSGCLITDTQYF
CDR3nt: TGCAGTGGCTGTCTCATCACAGATACGCAGTATTTT
v_gene: TRBV20-1
d_gene: NA
j_gene: TRBJ2-3
abundance: many

CDR3aa: CASSYSAGPQHF
CDR3nt: TGTGCCAGCAGTTACTCGGCGGGGCCCCAGCATTTT
v_gene: TRBV6-2/TRBV6-3
d_gene: NA
j_gene: TRBJ1-5
abundance: many

CDR3aa: CASSRGSSGGTDTQYF
CDR3nt: TGTGCCAGCAGCCGCGGATCCAGCGGGGGCACAGATACGCAGTATTTT
v_gene: TRBV7-9
d_gene: TRBD2
j_gene: TRBJ2-3
abundance: many

CDR3aa: CASSIGTALLDEAFF
CDR3nt: TGTGCCAGTAGTATAGGGACCGCGTTGTTGGATGAAGCTTTCTTT
v_gene: TRBV19
d_gene: NA
j_gene: TRBJ1-1
abundance: NA

CDR3aa: CASSLVGPQETQYF
CDR3nt: TGTGCCAGCAGCTTAGTGGGGCCTCAAGAGACCCAGTACTTC
v_gene: TRBV7-9
d_gene: NA
j_gene: TRBJ2-5
abundance: many

CDR3aa: CASSLTTASEQYF
CDR3nt: TGTGCCAGCAGTTTAACTACAGCGAGCGAGCAGTACTTC
v_gene: TRBV27
d_gene: NA
j_gene: TRBJ2-7
abundance: NA

CDR3aa: CASSSMDRPYEQYF
CDR3nt: TGTGCCAGCAGCTCGATGGACAGACCCTACGAGCAGTACTTC
v_gene: TRBV5-4
d_gene: NA
j_gene: TRBJ2-7
abundance: many

CDR3aa: CASSLSGGAGETQYF
CDR3nt: TGTGCCAGCAGCTTAAGCGGGGGGGCCGGGGAGACCCAGTACTTC
v_gene: TRBV5-4
d_gene: TRBD2
j_gene: TRBJ2-5
abundance: few

CDR3aa: CASRAPGDQPQHF
CDR3nt: TGTGCCAGCAGAGCCCCTGGGGATCAGCCCCAGCATTTT
v_gene: TRBV12-3/TRBV12-4
d_gene: NA
j_gene: TRBJ1-5
abundance: few

CDR3aa: CSATEFPYGYTF
CDR3nt: TGCAGTGCTACAGAGTTCCCTTATGGCTACACCTTC
v_gene: TRBV20-1
d_gene: NA
j_gene: TRBJ1-2
abundance: many

CDR3aa: CASSQDAGLDQPQHF
CDR3nt: TGTGCCAGCAGCCAAGATGCAGGGCTGGATCAGCCCCAGCATTTT
v_gene: TRBV3-1
d_gene: NA
j_gene: TRBJ1-5
abundance: many

CDR3aa: CASSLTSGGISYNEQFF
CDR3nt: TGTGCCAGCAGTTTAACTAGCGGGGGGATCTCCTACAATGAGCAGTTCTTC
v_gene: TRBV27
d_gene: TRBD2
j_gene: TRBJ2-1
abundance: many

CDR3aa: CASSPRTYPAYSPLHF
CDR3nt: TGTGCCAGCAGCCCAAGGACGTACCCGGCTTATTCGCCCCTCCACTTT
v_gene: TRBV7-2
d_gene: NA
j_gene: TRBJ1-6
abundance: NA

CDR3aa: CAWSNRNTEAFF
CDR3nt: TGTGCCTGGAGTAACAGGAACACTGAAGCTTTCTTT
v_gene: TRBV30
d_gene: NA
j_gene: TRBJ1-1
abundance: many

CDR3aa: CASRQGQSSSGNTIYF
CDR3nt: TGTGCCAGCAGACAAGGACAATCTTCCTCTGGAAACACCATATATTTT
v_gene: TRBV12-3/TRBV12-4
d_gene: NA
j_gene: TRBJ1-3
abundance: many

CDR3aa: CSARSVAGEQETQYF
CDR3nt: TGCAGTGCTCGTTCGGTAGCGGGGGAGCAAGAGACCCAGTACTTC
v_gene: TRBV20-1
d_gene: TRBD2
j_gene: TRBJ2-5
abundance: NA

CDR3aa: CASSTQAGGGQPQHF
CDR3nt: TGTGCCAGCAGCACCCAAGCCGGGGGAGGGCAGCCCCAGCATTTT
v_gene: TRBV3-1
d_gene: NA
j_gene: TRBJ1-5
abundance: many

CDR3aa: CASSTLAGGGYEQYF
CDR3nt: TGTGCCAGCAGCACCCTAGCGGGGGGGGGCTACGAGCAGTACTTC
v_gene: TRBV5-4
d_gene: TRBD2
j_gene: TRBJ2-7
abundance: NA

CDR3aa: CASSSLGPPGNYGYTF
CDR3nt: TGTGCCAGCAGTTCCCTGGGACCGCCGGGTAACTATGGCTACACCTTC
v_gene: TRBV6-6
d_gene: NA
j_gene: TRBJ1-2
abundance: NA

CDR3aa: CASSQSGQGPSEQFF
CDR3nt: TGTGCCAGCTCACAAAGCGGACAGGGACCGAGTGAGCAGTTCTTC
v_gene: TRBV18
d_gene: TRBD1
j_gene: TRBJ2-1
abundance: few